This is a list of T cell receptor beta chains from one sample in a study of cytotoxic CD8 clonotypes in ibrutinib-treated CLL. Repertoires were generated with immunoSEQ multiplex PCR, while TCRdb's copy carries only in-frame clones and drops some. Of some 200,000 clones listed, nearly 80% were seen once; the top ten hold 11%. Sequenced here: PBMCs, sampled after 12 months of ibrutinib treatment. The origin of the receptors is a human donor with chronic lymphocytic leukemia. Each CDR3 is given with its conserved first and last residue. Each record gives: D gene, J gene, V gene, clone size, CDR3 protein, CDR3 DNA. D genes are given only for firm matches. Clone size is not always given. Where it is, it says once, few, many or a class for expanded clones.

>NA|TRBJ2-1|TRBV7-8|NA
CASSLRQGGLNEQFF
TGTGCCAGCAGCTTACGACAGGGAGGGTTGAATGAGCAGTTCTTC
>TRBD1|TRBJ1-2|TRBV6-1|NA
CASRRQGTPRGGYTF
TGTGCCAGCAGGCGACAGGGGACTCCTCGTGGTGGCTACACCTTC
>NA|TRBJ1-1|TRBV2|NA
CASSEVRGGTEAFF
TGTGCCAGCAGTGAAGTGAGGGGCGGGACTGAAGCTTTCTTT
>NA|TRBJ2-5|TRBV19|NA
CASSTTSQQMETQYF
TGTGCCAGTAGTACCACATCTCAGCAGATGGAGACCCAGTACTTC
>TRBD1|TRBJ2-7|TRBV6-5|NA
CASRPQRDSYYEQYF
TGTGCCAGCAGGCCCCAGAGGGACAGCTACTACGAGCAGTACTTC
>TRBD2|TRBJ2-5|TRBV5-1|NA
CASRRIAGGQTQYF
TGCGCCAGCAGACGTATAGCGGGAGGACAGACCCAGTACTTC
>NA|TRBJ2-7|TRBV18|NA
CASSPTTGGQYF
TGTGCCAGCTCACCCACCACCGGTGGGCAGTACTTC
>NA|TRBJ2-7|TRBV6-5|once
CASSYRDRQYF
TGTGCCAGCAGTTACAGGGATCGGCAGTACTTC
>NA|TRBJ2-5|TRBV25-1|few
CASSDENGTQYF
TGTGCCAGCAGCGACGAGAATGGGACCCAGTACTTC
>NA|TRBJ2-7|TRBV6-5|NA
CASSYSILGQTYEQYF
TGTGCCAGCAGTTACTCCATCCTAGGACAGACCTACGAGCAGTACTTC
>NA|TRBJ2-4|TRBV2|NA
CASSEWRDIQYF
TGTGCCAGCAGTGAATGGCGCGACATTCAGTACTTC
>TRBD2|TRBJ2-1|TRBV6-6|NA
CASSLWTSVKGEQFF
TGTGCCAGCAGTCTGTGGACTAGCGTAAAGGGTGAGCAGTTCTTC
>TRBD1|TRBJ2-7|TRBV7-6|NA
CASSHPGQGAYEQYF
TGTGCCAGCAGCCACCCGGGACAGGGGGCTTACGAGCAGTACTTC
>TRBD1|TRBJ1-5|TRBV15|NA
CATSRRTGGAYSNQPQHF
TGTGCCACCAGCCGCCGGACAGGGGGGGCGTATAGCAATCAGCCCCAGCATTTT
>NA|TRBJ2-1|TRBV29-1|NA
CSVEEGTKSSYNEQFF
TGCAGCGTTGAAGAAGGGACCAAAAGCTCCTACAATGAGCAGTTCTTC
>TRBD1|TRBJ1-2|TRBV18|NA
CASSPPGQGARGLNYGYTF
TGTGCCAGCTCACCACCGGGACAGGGGGCGCGGGGCCTTAACTATGGCTACACCTTC